The clone carrying this T cell receptor (beta chain) was picked up a small number of times. Incorporated into the TCR beta cDNA libraries were unique molecular identifiers, which served to reduce PCR and sequencing biases. TCRdb fed the PCR reads into MiXCR, producing one record per CDR3 protein. The profile shows fewer than 900,000 distinct CDR3 sequences, roughly 46% of them singletons. This entry comes from a study of post-analysis software for immune sequencing data. The sequence was collected from a girl aged 10-17 years with multiple sclerosis. Source material: blood.

The CDR3 nucleotides are TGCGCCAGCAGAAGAGGGGAGTCACCCCTCCACTTT. This translates into CASRRGESPLHF. This sequence joins TRBV10-2 and TRBJ1-6; TRBD1 is a possible D gene (5 bases). This CDR3 comprises 12 residues. Trimming stripped 6 bases from V and 10 bases from J, with 10 bases between. Per the germline V gene, CDR1 is WSHSY and CDR2 is SAAADI.